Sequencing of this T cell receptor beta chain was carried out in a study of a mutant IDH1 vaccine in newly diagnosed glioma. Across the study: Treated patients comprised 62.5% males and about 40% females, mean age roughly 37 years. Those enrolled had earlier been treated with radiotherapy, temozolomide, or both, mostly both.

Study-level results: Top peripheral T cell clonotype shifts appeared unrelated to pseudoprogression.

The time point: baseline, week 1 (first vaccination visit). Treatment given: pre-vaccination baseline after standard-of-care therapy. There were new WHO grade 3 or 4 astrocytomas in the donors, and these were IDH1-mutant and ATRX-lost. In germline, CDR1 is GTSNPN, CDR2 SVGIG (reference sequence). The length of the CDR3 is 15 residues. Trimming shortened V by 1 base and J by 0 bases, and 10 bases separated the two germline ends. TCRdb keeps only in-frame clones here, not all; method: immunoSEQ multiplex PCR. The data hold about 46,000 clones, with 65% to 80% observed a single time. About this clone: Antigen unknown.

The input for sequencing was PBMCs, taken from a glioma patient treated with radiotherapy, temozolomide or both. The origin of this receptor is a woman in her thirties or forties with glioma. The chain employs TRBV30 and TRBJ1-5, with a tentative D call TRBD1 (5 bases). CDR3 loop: CAWSAQVYSNQPQHF. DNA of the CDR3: TGTGCCTGGAGTGCACAGGTGTATAGCAATCAGCCCCAGCATTTT.